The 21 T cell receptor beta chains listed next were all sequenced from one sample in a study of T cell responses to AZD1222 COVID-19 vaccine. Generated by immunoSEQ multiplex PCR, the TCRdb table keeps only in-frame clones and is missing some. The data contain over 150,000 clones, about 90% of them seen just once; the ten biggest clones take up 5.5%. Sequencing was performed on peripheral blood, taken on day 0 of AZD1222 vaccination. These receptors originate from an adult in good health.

The CDR3 nucleotides read TGTGCCACCAGCCCGGGTAGCGGGTACGAGCAGTACTTC. Translating gives CATSPGSGYEQYF. The rearrangement joins TRBV15 to TRBJ2-7; TRBD2 matches at 7 bases. Germline CDR1 LNHNV, CDR2 YYDKDF (reference sequence). The CDR3 runs 13 residues. J gave up 4 bases and V 5 bases, and 5 bases lay outside the gene matches.

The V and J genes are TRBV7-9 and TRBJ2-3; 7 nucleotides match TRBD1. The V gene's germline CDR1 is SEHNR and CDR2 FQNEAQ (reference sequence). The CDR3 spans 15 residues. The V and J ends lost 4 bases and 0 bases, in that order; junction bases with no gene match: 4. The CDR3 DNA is TGTGCCAGCAGCTCGGGACAGTCTAGCACAGATACGCAGTATTTT. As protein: CASSSGQSSTDTQYF.

The CDR3 sequence: CASSLGPRVSDEQFF. The CDR3 coding sequence is TGTGCCAGCAGCTTGGGTCCCAGGGTAAGCGATGAGCAGTTCTTC. The rearrangement uses TRBV5-5 and TRBJ2-1; maybe TRBD1 (5 bases). Trimming cost V 0 bases and J 8 bases, with 15 bases left between them. This CDR3 contains 15 residues. Germline values: CDR1 SGHKS, CDR2 YYEKEE (reference sequence).

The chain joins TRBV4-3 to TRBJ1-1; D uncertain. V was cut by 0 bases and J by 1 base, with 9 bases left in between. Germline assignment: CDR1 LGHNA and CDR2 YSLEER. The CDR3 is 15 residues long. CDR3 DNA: TGCGCCAGCAGCCAAGAGGCGCACAAGAACACTGAAGCTTTCTTT. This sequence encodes CASSQEAHKNTEAFF.

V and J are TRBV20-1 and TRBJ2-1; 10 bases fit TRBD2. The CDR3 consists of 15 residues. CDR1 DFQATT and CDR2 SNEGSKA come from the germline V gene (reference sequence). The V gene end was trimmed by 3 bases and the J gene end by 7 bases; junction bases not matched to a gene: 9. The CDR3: CSASLQTSGKNEQFF. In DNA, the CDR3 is TGCAGTGCTAGTCTGCAAACTAGCGGGAAAAATGAGCAGTTCTTC.

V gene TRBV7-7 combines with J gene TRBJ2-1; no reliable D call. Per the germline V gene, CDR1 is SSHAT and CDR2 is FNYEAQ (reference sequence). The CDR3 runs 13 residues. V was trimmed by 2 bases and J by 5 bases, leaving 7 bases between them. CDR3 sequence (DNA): TGTGCCAGCAGCTTACATATGGACAATGAGCAGTTCTTC. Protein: CASSLHMDNEQFF.

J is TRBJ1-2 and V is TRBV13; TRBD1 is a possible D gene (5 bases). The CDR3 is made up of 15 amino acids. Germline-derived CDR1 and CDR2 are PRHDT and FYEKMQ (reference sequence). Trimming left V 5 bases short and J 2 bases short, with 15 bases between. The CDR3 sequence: CASSPPRGRNYGYTF. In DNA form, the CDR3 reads TGTGCCAGCAGCCCCCCCCGGGGACGGAACTATGGCTACACCTTC.

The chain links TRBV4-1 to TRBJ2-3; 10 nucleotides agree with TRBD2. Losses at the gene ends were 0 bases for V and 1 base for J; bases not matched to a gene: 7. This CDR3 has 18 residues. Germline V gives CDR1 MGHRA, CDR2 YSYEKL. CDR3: CASSQERGLASRTDTQYF. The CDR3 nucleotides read TGCGCCAGCAGCCAAGAGAGGGGACTAGCGTCACGCACAGATACGCAGTATTTT.

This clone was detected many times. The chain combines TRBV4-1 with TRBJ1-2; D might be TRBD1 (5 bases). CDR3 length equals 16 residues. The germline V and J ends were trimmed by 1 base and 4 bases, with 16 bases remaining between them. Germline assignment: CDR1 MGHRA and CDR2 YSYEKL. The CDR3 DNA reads TGCGCCAGCAGCCAAGTGGATTTTGACAGCCCCTATGGCTACACCTTC. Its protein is CASSQVDFDSPYGYTF.

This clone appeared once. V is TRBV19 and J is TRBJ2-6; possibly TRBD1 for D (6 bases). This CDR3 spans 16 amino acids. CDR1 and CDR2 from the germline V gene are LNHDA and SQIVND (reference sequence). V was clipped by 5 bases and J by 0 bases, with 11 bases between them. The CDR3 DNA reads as TGTGCCAGTAGTGAAGACAGGTTCTCTGGGGCCAACGTCCTGACTTTC. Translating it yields CASSEDRFSGANVLTF.

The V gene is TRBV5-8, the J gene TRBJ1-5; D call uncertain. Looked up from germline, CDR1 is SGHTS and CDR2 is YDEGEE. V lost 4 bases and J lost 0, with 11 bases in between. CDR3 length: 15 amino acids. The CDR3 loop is CASSQDGNSNQPQHF. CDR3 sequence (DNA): TGTGCCAGCAGCCAGGACGGGAATAGCAATCAGCCCCAGCATTTT.

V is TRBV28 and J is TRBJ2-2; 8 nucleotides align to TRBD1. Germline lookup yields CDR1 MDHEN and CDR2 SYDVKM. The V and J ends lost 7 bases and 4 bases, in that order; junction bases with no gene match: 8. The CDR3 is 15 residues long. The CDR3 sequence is CASKAGGFGTGELFF. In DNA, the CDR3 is TGTGCCAGCAAGGCAGGGGGCTTCGGCACCGGGGAGCTGTTTTTT. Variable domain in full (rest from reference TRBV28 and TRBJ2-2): DVKVTQSSRYLVKRTGEKVFLECVQDMDHENMFWYRQDPGLGLRLIYFSYDVKMKEKGDIPEGYSVSREKKERFSLILESASTNQTSMYLCASKAGGFGTGELFFGEGSRLTVL.

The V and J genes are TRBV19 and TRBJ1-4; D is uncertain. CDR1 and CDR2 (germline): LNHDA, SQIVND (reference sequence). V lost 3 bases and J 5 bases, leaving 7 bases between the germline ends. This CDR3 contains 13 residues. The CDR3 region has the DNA TGTGCCAGTAGTATCACGGAAAATGAAAAACTGTTTTTT. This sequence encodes CASSITENEKLFF.

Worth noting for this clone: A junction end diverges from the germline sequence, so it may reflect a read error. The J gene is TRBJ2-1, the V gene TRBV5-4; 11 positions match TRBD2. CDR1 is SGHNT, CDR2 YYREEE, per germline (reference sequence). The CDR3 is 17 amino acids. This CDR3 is CVSTPITIAGGYNEQFF. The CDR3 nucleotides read TGTGTCAGCACCCCGATAACAATAGCGGGGGGGTACAATGAGCAGTTCTTC.

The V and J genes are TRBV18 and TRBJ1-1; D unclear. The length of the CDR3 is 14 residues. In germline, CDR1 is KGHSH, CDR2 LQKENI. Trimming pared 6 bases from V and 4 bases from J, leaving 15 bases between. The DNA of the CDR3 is TGTGCCAGCTCCCTGAGTCAAGCCCTCACTGAAGCTTTCTTT. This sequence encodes CASSLSQALTEAFF.

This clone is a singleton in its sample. CDR3: CASSPTSGITGGELFF. The CDR3 DNA follows: TGCGCCAGCAGCCCAACGAGCGGGATTACGGGCGGGGAGCTGTTTTTT. V and J are TRBV5-1 and TRBJ2-2; 7 positions agree with TRBD2. The CDR3 consists of 16 residues. V lost 4 bases to trimming and J lost 7 bases; unmatched junction nucleotides: 13. Germline V gene data show CDR1 as SGHRS and CDR2 as YFSETQ.

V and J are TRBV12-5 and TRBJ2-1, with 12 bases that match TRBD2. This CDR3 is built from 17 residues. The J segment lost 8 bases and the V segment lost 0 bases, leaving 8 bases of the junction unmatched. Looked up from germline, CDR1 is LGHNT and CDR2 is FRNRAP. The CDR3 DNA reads TGTGCTAGTGGTTTGGTACGTGCTAGCGGGGGGGCTTATGAGCAGTTCTTC. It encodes CASGLVRASGGAYEQFF. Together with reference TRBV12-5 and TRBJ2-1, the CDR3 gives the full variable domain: DARVTQTPRHKVTEMGQEVTMRCQPILGHNTVFWYRQTMMQGLELLAYFRNRAPLDDSGMPKDRFSAEMPDATLATLKIQPSEPRDSAVYFCASGLVRASGGAYEQFFGPGTRLTVL.

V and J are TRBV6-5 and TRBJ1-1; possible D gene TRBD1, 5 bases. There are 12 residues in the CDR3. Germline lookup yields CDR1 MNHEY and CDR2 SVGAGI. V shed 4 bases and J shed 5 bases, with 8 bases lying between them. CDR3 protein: CASSWRGTEAFF. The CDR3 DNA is TGTGCCAGCAGTTGGAGGGGAACTGAAGCTTTCTTT.

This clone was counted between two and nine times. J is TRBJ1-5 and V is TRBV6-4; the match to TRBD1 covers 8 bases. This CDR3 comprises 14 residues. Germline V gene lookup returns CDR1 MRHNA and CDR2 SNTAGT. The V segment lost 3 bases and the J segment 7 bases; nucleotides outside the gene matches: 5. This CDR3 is CASSESGGVQPQHF. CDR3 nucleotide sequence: TGTGCCAGCAGTGAATCAGGGGGCGTCCAGCCCCAGCATTTT.

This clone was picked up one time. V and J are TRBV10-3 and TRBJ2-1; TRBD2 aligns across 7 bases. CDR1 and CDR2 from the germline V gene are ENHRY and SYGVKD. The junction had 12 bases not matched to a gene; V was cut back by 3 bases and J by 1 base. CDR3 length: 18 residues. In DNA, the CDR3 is TGTGCCATCAGTGACCCCGCTACTAGCGTCCAATCCTACAATGAGCAGTTCTTC. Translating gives CAISDPATSVQSYNEQFF.

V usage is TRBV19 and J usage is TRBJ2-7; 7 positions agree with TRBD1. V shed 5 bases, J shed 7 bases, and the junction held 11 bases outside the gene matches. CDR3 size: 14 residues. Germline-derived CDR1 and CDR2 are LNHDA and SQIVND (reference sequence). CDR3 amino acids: CASSFFGQAGEQYF. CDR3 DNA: TGTGCCAGTAGTTTCTTCGGACAGGCTGGGGAGCAGTACTTC.